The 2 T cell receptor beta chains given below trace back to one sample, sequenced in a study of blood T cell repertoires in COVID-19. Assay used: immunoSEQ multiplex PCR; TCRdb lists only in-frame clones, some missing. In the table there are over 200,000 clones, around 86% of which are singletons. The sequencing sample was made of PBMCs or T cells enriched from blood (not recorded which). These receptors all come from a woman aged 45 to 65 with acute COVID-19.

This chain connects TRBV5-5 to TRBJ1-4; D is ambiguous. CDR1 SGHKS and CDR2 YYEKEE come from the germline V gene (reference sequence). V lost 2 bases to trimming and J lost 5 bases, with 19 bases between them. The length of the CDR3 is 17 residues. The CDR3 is CASSFLPFPGRNEKLFF. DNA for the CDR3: TGTGCCAGCAGCTTTTTGCCGTTCCCGGGAAGGAATGAAAAACTGTTTTTT.

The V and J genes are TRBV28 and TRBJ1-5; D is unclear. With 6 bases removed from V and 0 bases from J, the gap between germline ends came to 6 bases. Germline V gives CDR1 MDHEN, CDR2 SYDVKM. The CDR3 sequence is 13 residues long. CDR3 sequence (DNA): TGTGCCAGCAGCCTATATAGCAATCAGCCCCAGCATTTT. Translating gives CASSLYSNQPQHF. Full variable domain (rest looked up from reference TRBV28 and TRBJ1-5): DVKVTQSSRYLVKRTGEKVFLECVQDMDHENMFWYRQDPGLGLRLIYFSYDVKMKEKGDIPEGYSVSREKKERFSLILESASTNQTSMYLCASSLYSNQPQHFGDGTRLSIL.